The 21 T cell receptor beta chains presented below share a single source sample, sequenced in a study of T-cell memory formation after mild COVID-19. From the 5' RACE reads, TCRdb called clonotypes with MiXCR, one entry per CDR3 protein. The table includes 470,000 or so distinct CDR3 sequences, approximately 19% detected once. The sample consisted of PBMCs or a T cell subset sorted from them (not recorded which). The receptors were sampled from a man in his late teens or twenties who had mild COVID-19 (a few samples of this study predate the infection). Cell type and time point are not known.

The chain links TRBV20-1 to TRBJ2-3, with D maybe TRBD1 (5 bases). There are 14 residues in the CDR3. With 6 bases removed from V and 5 bases from J, the gap between germline ends came to 18 bases. CDR1 and CDR2 (germline): DFQATT, SNEGSKA (reference sequence). The DNA of the CDR3 is TGCAGTGCCCGAAGTAAGGGGCTGAGAGATACGCAGTATTTT. Protein sequence: CSARSKGLRDTQYF.

This clonotype was counted only a few times. This sequence joins TRBV7-2 and TRBJ1-2; D may be TRBD1 (5 bases). Germline assignment: CDR1 SGHTA and CDR2 FQGNSA. V dropped 7 bases and J dropped 5 bases, with 14 bases sitting between them. This CDR3 comprises 13 residues. The CDR3 region is CASTLDIQYGYTF. The CDR3 region has the DNA TGTGCCAGCACCCTGGACATTCAGTATGGCTACACCTTC.

The sample holds a few counts of this clonotype. The rearrangement uses TRBV4-2 and TRBJ1-6; the D is unclear. V was clipped by 4 bases and J by 5 bases, with 12 bases between them. The CDR3 covers 15 residues. Germline lookup yields CDR1 LGHNA and CDR2 YNFKEQ. This chain's CDR3 is CASSPGSPDNSPLHF. The CDR3 nucleotides are TGTGCCAGCAGCCCGGGATCGCCCGATAATTCACCCCTCCACTTT.

The table lists this clonotype with many counts. The rearrangement uses TRBV7-9 and TRBJ2-1, with D possibly TRBD2 on 5 matching bases. The CDR3 extends over 17 amino acids. CDR1 SEHNR and CDR2 FQNEAQ come from the germline V gene (reference sequence). Trimming took 5 bases from V and 1 from J, leaving 18 bases between them. As DNA, the CDR3 is TGTGCCAGCAGCCCCCCTCCGAGGGCGGTTTCCTACAATGAGCAGTTCTTC. Translation: CASSPPPRAVSYNEQFF.

This clonotype was recorded once. This chain uses TRBV6-5 with TRBJ1-4; D ambiguous. Germline loops: CDR1 MNHEY, CDR2 SVGAGI. Trimming removed 6 bases from V and 7 bases from J, with 15 bases in between. CDR3 length equals 14 residues. For the CDR3, the DNA is TGTGCCAGCAGGCCCGGGCTTACCACTGAAAAACTGTTTTTT. Amino acids: CASRPGLTTEKLFF.

This clonotype was seen a few times. The rearrangement joins TRBV12-3 or TRBV12-4 to TRBJ1-1; D gene uncertain. The CDR3 extends over 11 amino acids. Trimming removed 6 bases at V and 5 bases at J, with 7 bases between. CDR3 sequence: CASSTWTEAFF. CDR3 DNA sequence: TGTGCCAGCAGCACCTGGACTGAAGCTTTCTTT.

This clonotype occurred a few times. The chain combines TRBV7-6 with TRBJ2-5; 15 bases line up with TRBD2. J gave up 4 bases and V 4 bases, and 7 bases lay outside the gene matches. Germline CDR1 SGHVS, CDR2 FNYEAQ. The CDR3 spans 17 residues. The CDR3 protein is CASSSGLAGGRVETQYF. DNA of the CDR3: TGTGCCAGCAGCTCCGGACTAGCGGGGGGGCGGGTAGAGACCCAGTACTTC. The full variable domain, with the rest looked up from reference TRBV7-6 and TRBJ2-5, is GAGVSQSPRYKVTKRGQDVALRCDPISGHVSLYWYRQALGQGPEFLTYFNYEAQQDKSGLPNDRFSAERPEGSISTLTIQRTEQRDSAMYRCASSSGLAGGRVETQYFGPGTRLLVL.

In its sample, this clonotype was seen a few times. V usage is TRBV5-1 and J usage is TRBJ2-1, with 9 nucleotides matching TRBD1. Germline CDR1 reads SGHRS; CDR2 reads YFSETQ. This CDR3 spans 15 amino acids. The V and J ends lost 4 bases and 6 bases, in that order; junction bases with no gene match: 8. This CDR3 reads CASSPPGQGFNEQFF. CDR3 DNA sequence: TGCGCCAGCAGCCCACCGGGACAGGGATTCAATGAGCAGTTCTTC.

This clonotype was found a few times. The chain combines TRBV7-2 with TRBJ1-2; D is ambiguous. Deletions cut 1 base from V and 4 bases from J, with 7 bases between. Germline CDR1 reads SGHTA; CDR2 reads FQGNSA. The CDR3 is made up of 13 amino acids. The CDR3 loop reads CASSLEVIYGYTF. CDR3 sequence (DNA): TGTGCCAGCAGCTTAGAGGTTATCTATGGCTACACCTTC.

This clonotype was seen a handful of times. The rearrangement links TRBV5-5 to TRBJ2-7; 12 nucleotides line up with TRBD1. CDR1 and CDR2 (germline): SGHKS, YYEKEE (reference sequence). The CDR3 spans 15 residues. V was pared by 4 bases and J by 7 bases, with 9 bases of the junction left unmatched. Here the CDR3 reads CASSQGDRGHGEQYF. DNA for the CDR3: TGTGCCAGCAGCCAAGGGGACAGGGGGCACGGGGAGCAGTACTTC.

This clonotype came up a few times. The V and J genes are TRBV7-9 and TRBJ2-3; D unresolved. CDR1 and CDR2 from the germline V gene are SEHNR and FQNEAQ (reference sequence). There are 10 residues in the CDR3. Trimming removed 8 bases at V and 6 bases at J, with 6 bases between. DNA for the CDR3: TGTGCCAGCCAGACGGATACGCAGTATTTT. Translation: CASQTDTQYF.

There are a few counts of this clonotype. The chain employs TRBV7-9 and TRBJ2-6; D perhaps matches TRBD1 (6 bases). The CDR3 runs to 16 residues. V lost 4 bases to trimming and J lost 0 bases, with 10 bases between them. From germline, CDR1 is SEHNR and CDR2 FQNEAQ (reference sequence). The DNA for the CDR3 is TGTGCCAGCAGCTCGATACAGGGCTCTGGGGCCAACGTCCTGACTTTC. Amino acids: CASSSIQGSGANVLTF.

This clonotype appeared a few times. The chain carries TRBV12-3 or TRBV12-4 and TRBJ2-2; D may be TRBD2 (5 bases). The CDR3 is 13 amino acids. Trimming shortened V by 6 bases and J by 2 bases, and 7 bases separated the two germline ends. CDR3 residues: CASSPSNTGELFF. The CDR3 region has the DNA TGTGCCAGCAGCCCTAGCAACACCGGGGAGCTGTTTTTT.

This chain joins TRBV4-1 and TRBJ2-4; D is uncertain. Trimming stripped 4 bases from V and 2 bases from J, with 15 bases between. The CDR3 has 16 residues. Germline CDR1 reads MGHRA; CDR2 reads YSYEKL. The CDR3: CASSLRHLGSKNIQYF. In DNA, the CDR3 is TGCGCCAGCAGCCTACGACATCTTGGGTCCAAAAACATTCAGTACTTC.

The J gene is TRBJ1-1, the V gene TRBV7-2, with D unclear. The CDR3 runs 14 residues. Trimming pared 0 bases from V and 8 bases from J, leaving 13 bases between. CDR1 SGHTA and CDR2 FQGNSA come from the germline V gene. CDR3 coding DNA: TGTGCCAGCAGCTTAGCCGCCCCCCCCGCCGAAGCTTTCTTT. It yields the protein CASSLAAPPAEAFF. Together with reference TRBV7-2 and TRBJ1-1, the CDR3 gives the full variable domain: GAGVSQSPSNKVTEKGKDVELRCDPISGHTALYWYRQSLGQGLEFLIYFQGNSAPDKSGLPSDRFSAERTGGSVSTLTIQRTQQEDSAVYLCASSLAAPPAEAFFGQGTRLTVV.

There are a few counts of this clonotype. The chain combines TRBV5-1 with TRBJ2-2; 7 bases line up with TRBD1. The V gene's germline CDR1 is SGHRS and CDR2 YFSETQ. The CDR3 is 13 amino acids. V was pared by 3 bases and J by 6 bases, with 2 bases of the junction left unmatched. The CDR3 DNA reads as TGCGCCAGCAGCTGGACAGGATCCGGGGAGCTGTTTTTT. This translates into CASSWTGSGELFF.

This clonotype has just a few counts. The chain joins TRBV7-6 to TRBJ2-3, with D perhaps matching TRBD1 or TRBD2 (5 bases each). The CDR3 extends over 14 amino acids. Germline values: CDR1 SGHVS, CDR2 FNYEAQ. Trimming took 0 bases from V and 4 from J, leaving 8 bases between them. CDR3 in amino acids: CASSLATGPDTQYF. CDR3 DNA: TGTGCCAGCAGCTTAGCAACGGGACCAGATACGCAGTATTTT.

This clonotype was seen a handful of times. A read error may produce the germline difference seen at one junction end. This chain links TRBV6-5 with TRBJ2-7; the match to TRBD2 covers 14 bases. The CDR3 consists of 16 residues. Germline values: CDR1 MNHEY, CDR2 SVGAGI. The CDR3 nucleotides read TGTGCCAGCAGCTACTATGGACTAGCGGGGGGCTACGAGCAGTACTTC. Its protein product is CASSYYGLAGGYEQYF.

This clonotype appeared a few times. The genes are TRBV7-9 and TRBJ2-3; D unresolved. Trimming pared 5 bases from V and 7 bases from J, leaving 16 bases between. Germline assignment: CDR1 SEHNR and CDR2 FQNEAQ (reference sequence). The CDR3 loop spans 14 amino acids. The CDR3 bases are TGTGCCAGCAGCCCCCGGGCCTATCTTTATACGCAGTATTTT. Its translation: CASSPRAYLYTQYF.

A note on this clonotype: A much larger clonotype is one base distant, so this may be a read error. The rearrangement uses TRBV6-5 and TRBJ1-1, with unresolved D. The V end lost 6 bases, the J end lost 1 base, and 9 bases lay between the germline ends. The CDR3 totals 13 residues. Germline loops: CDR1 MNHEY, CDR2 SVGAGI. CDR3 loop: CASSIDTNTEAFF. CDR3 nucleotide sequence: TGTGCCAGCAGCATCGACACGAACACTGAAGCTTTCTTT.

J is TRBJ2-3 and V is TRBV20-1; D uncertain. Germline V gene sequence: CDR1 DFQATT, CDR2 SNEGSKA (reference sequence). V gave up 2 bases and J gave up 0 bases, with 9 bases separating them. This CDR3 contains 14 residues. The CDR3 nucleotides are TGCAGTGCTAGACTGACACAAAGCACAGATACGCAGTATTTT. It is translated as CSARLTQSTDTQYF.